One sample yielded the 6 T cell receptor beta chains listed below, sequenced in a study of cytomegalovirus exposure and HLA in healthy donors. PCR employed 60 Vbeta and 13 Jbeta primers. Method: immunoSEQ multiplex PCR; TCRdb's copy keeps in-frame clones and lacks some. The sample records some 140,000 clones, under 10% being singletons. Sequencing input: PBMCs. The origin of the receptors is a woman between 40 and 55 years old in good health and CMV-seropositive.

The chain is built from TRBV2 and TRBJ2-2; D gene ambiguous. CDR3 length equals 15 residues. CDR1 SNHLY and CDR2 FYNNEI come from the germline V gene. V lost 6 bases, J lost 0 bases, and 11 bases lay in between. The CDR3 sequence: CASSATVANTGELFF. CDR3 sequence (DNA): TGTGCCAGCAGCGCGACTGTCGCGAACACCGGGGAGCTGTTTTTT.

The chain combines TRBV29-1 with TRBJ2-3; D unresolved. Germline V gene sequence: CDR1 SQVTM, CDR2 ANQGSEA. Trimming removed 7 bases from V and 6 bases from J, with 14 bases in between. The CDR3 spans 12 residues. The CDR3 DNA reads TGCAGCGCTACGAAGAGGTCCGATACGCAGTATTTT. It specifies CSATKRSDTQYF.

The chain couples TRBV29-1 to TRBJ1-3; possible D gene TRBD1, 6 bases. Germline V gene lookup returns CDR1 SQVTM and CDR2 ANQGSEA. V shed 5 bases and J shed 2 bases, with 10 bases lying between them. This CDR3 is 13 amino acids long. This chain's CDR3 is CSVSGQTGNTIYF. In DNA, the CDR3 is TGCAGCGTTTCCGGACAGACTGGAAACACCATATATTTT.

This clone was detected only a few times. This chain connects TRBV5-4 to TRBJ2-5, with 12 bases matching TRBD2. This CDR3 contains 16 residues. Germline loops: CDR1 SGHNT, CDR2 YYREEE (reference sequence). With 3 bases clipped from V and 9 bases from J, the junction kept 12 bases outside the gene matches. This chain's CDR3 is CASSSRQRSSGGAQYF. In DNA form, the CDR3 reads TGTGCCAGCAGCTCCCGCCAACGCTCTAGCGGGGGGGCCCAGTACTTC.

This clone turned up a few times. The chain employs TRBV7-9 and TRBJ2-5; weak D call: TRBD1 (7 bases). Trimming stripped 4 bases from V and 5 bases from J, with 17 bases between. Germline CDR1 reads SEHNR; CDR2 reads FQNEAQ (reference sequence). This CDR3 is 15 amino acids long. The CDR3 coding sequence is TGTGCCAGCAGCTCGAGACAGGGAGGTTGGGAGACCCAGTACTTC. It translates to CASSSRQGGWETQYF.

As for this clone: Relative to the germline gene, one junction end is altered; a read error may explain this. The chain is built from TRBV11-3 and TRBJ2-2; perhaps TRBD1 as D (7 bases). The CDR3 loop spans 15 amino acids. Germline values: CDR1 SGHNT, CDR2 YENEEA. Here the CDR3 reads CASIPNRGYGGALFF. The DNA for the CDR3 is TGTGCCAGCATCCCAAACAGGGGATACGGCGGGGCGCTGTTTTTT.